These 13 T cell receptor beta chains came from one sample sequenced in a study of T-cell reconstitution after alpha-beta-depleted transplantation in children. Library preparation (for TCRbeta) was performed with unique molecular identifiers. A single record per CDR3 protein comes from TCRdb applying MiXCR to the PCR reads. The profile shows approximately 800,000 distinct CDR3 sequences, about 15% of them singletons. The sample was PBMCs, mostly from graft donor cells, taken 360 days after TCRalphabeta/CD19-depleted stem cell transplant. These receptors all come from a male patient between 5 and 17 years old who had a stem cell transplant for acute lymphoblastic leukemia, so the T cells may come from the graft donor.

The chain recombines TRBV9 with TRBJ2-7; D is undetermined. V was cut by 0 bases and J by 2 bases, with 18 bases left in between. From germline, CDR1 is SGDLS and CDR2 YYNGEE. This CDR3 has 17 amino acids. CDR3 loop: CASSVEARWTEAYEQYF. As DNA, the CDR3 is TGTGCCAGCAGCGTAGAAGCAAGGTGGACGGAAGCCTACGAGCAGTACTTC.

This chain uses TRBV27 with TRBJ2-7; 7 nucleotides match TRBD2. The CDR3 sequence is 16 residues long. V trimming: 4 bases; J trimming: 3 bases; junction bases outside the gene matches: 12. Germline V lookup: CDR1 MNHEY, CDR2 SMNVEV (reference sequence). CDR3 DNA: TGTGCCAGCAGTTCAATTCTAGCGGTTCTAGGCTACGAGCAGTACTTC. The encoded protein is CASSSILAVLGYEQYF.

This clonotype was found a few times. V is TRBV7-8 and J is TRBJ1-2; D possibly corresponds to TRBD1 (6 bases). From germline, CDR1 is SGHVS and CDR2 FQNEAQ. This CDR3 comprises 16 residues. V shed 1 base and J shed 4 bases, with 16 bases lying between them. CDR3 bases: TGTGCCAGCAGCTTAGGGCCGGGGGCGCCGGGCTATGGCTACACCTTC. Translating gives CASSLGPGAPGYGYTF.

The CDR3, as DNA: TGCGCCAGCAGCCAAGCGGGAATCTCCTACAATGAGCAGTTCTTC. This gives the protein CASSQAGISYNEQFF. V is TRBV4-1 and J is TRBJ2-1; a weak D match, TRBD2 (5 bases). CDR1 is MGHRA and CDR2 is YSYEKL in the germline V gene. This CDR3 region has 15 residues. The ends were cut back, 1 base at V and 0 bases at J, with 7 bases in the middle.

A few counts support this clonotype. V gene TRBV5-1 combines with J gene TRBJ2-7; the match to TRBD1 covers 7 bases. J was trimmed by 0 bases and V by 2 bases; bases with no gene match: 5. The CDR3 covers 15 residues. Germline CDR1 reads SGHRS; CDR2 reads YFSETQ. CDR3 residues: CASSLPYRGSYEQYF. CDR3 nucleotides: TGCGCCAGCAGCTTACCATACAGGGGCTCCTACGAGCAGTACTTC.

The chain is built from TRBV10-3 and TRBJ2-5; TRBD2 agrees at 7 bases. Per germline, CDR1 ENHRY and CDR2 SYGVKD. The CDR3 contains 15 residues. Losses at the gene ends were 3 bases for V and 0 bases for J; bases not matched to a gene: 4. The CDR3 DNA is TGTGCCATCAGTGATCCCGGGGGGTACCAAGAGACCCAGTACTTC. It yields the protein CAISDPGGYQETQYF.

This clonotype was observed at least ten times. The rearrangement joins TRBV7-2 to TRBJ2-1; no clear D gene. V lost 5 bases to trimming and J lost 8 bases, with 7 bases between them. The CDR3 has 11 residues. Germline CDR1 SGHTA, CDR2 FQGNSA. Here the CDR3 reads CASSPLDEQFF. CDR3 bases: TGTGCCAGCAGCCCCCTAGATGAGCAGTTCTTC.

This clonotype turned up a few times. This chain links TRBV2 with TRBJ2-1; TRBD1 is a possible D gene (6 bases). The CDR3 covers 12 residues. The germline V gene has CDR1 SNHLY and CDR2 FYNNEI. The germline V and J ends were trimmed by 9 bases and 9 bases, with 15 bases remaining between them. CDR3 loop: CARQGEFGEQFF. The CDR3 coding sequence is TGTGCCAGACAGGGAGAGTTCGGTGAGCAGTTCTTC.

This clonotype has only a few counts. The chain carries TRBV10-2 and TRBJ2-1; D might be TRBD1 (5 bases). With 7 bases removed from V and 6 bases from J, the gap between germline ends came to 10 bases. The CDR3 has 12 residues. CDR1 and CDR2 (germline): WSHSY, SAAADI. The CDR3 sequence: CASTGFGNEQFF. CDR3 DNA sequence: TGCGCCAGCACAGGGTTCGGCAATGAGCAGTTCTTC.

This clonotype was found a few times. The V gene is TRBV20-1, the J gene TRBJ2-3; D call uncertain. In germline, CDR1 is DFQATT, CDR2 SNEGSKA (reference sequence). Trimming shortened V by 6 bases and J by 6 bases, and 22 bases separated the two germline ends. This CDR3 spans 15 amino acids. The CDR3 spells CSASRSGSSQDTQYF. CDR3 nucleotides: TGCAGTGCCAGCAGGTCCGGGTCCTCACAGGATACGCAGTATTTT.

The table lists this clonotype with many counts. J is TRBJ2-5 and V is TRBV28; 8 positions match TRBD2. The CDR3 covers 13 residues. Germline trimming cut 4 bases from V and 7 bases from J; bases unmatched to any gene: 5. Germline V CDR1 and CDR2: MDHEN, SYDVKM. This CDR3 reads CASSSPTSGTQYF. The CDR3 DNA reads TGTGCCAGCAGTTCGCCAACTAGCGGGACCCAGTACTTC.

This CDR3 reads CSVVTGATNTGELFF. The CDR3 region has the DNA TGCAGCGTCGTAACAGGAGCTACTAACACCGGGGAGCTGTTTTTT. The rearrangement uses TRBV29-1 and TRBJ2-2, with D possibly TRBD1 on 5 matching bases. Trimming pared 6 bases from V and 2 bases from J, leaving 16 bases between. The CDR3 is made up of 15 amino acids. Germline CDR1 and CDR2: SQVTM and ANQGSEA.

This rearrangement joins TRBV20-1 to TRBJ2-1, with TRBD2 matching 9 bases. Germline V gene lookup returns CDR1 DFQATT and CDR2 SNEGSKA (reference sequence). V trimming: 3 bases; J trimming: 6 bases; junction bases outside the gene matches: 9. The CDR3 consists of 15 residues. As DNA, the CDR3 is TGCAGTGCTAGCCCAGCGGGAGGTGACTTCAATGAGCAGTTCTTC. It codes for CSASPAGGDFNEQFF.